Below, one TCR beta chain is given with its context. This CDR3 is built from 20 residues. CDR1 and CDR2 from the germline V gene are SQVTM and ANQGSEA. With V trimmed by 0 bases and J by 2 bases, 9 bases remained unmatched. The sample is drawn from a study of T cell changes during pregnancy in multiple sclerosis. Profiled with immunoSEQ multiplex PCR; TCRdb holds only in-frame clones, not every one. The sample includes tens of thousands of clones, around 92% of them seen just once. The rearrangement joins TRBV29-1 to TRBJ2-6, with 14 bases matching TRBD2. The specimen comprised peripheral blood, sampled before pregnancy. The receptor was derived from a female donor with multiple sclerosis, enrolled in a pregnancy study. The CDR3 DNA reads TGCAGCGTTGAAGATCGTGGGACTAGCGGGAGAGAGGCTGGGGCCAACGTCCTGACTTTC. Its translation: CSVEDRGTSGREAGANVLTF.